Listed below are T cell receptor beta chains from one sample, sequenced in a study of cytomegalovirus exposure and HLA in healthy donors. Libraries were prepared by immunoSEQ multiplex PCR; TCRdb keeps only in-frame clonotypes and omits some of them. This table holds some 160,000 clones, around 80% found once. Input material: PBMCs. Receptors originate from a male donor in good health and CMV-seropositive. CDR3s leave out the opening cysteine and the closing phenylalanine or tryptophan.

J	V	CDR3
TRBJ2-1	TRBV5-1	ASRGTSGINEQF
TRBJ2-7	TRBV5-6	ASSLGQATYEQY
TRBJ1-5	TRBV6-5	ASSSRPLGGNQPQH
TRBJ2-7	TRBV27	ASSPTGNPNYEQY
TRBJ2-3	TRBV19	ASSLLYLTDTQY
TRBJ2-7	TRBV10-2	ASSDSGFSYEQY
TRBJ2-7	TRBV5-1	ASSLDRGLSEQY
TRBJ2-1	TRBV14	ASSQDLAGAEQF
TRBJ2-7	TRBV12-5	ASGRGQAPSYEQY
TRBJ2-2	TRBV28	ASSHHSGRGTFGELF
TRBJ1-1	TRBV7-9	ASGSTENTEAF
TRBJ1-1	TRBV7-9	ASSLEDNRNTEAF
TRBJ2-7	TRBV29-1	SAVQGMGEQY
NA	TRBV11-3	ASSLGGTSASEQY
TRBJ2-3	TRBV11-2	ASSTTPGDTQY
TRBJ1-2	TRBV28	ASRPSSSYGYT
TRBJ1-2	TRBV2	ASRAGHRNYGYT
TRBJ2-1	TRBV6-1	ASGSAASYNEQF
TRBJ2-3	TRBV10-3	AISESGGAPQY
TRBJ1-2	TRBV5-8	ASSSTGYYGYT
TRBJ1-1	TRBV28	ASSLSTDNEAF
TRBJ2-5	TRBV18	ASSRPVRTGQETQY